This T cell receptor beta chain was sequenced in a study of early T cells in non-severe SARS-CoV-2 infection. This clonotype was recorded at least ten times. Unique molecular identifiers were attached to individual cDNA molecules. From the 5' RACE reads, TCRdb called clonotypes with MiXCR, one entry per CDR3 protein. The data contain more than 65,000 distinct CDR3 sequences, over 3.5% of them singletons. CDR1 and CDR2 (germline): MNHEY, SMNVEV (reference sequence). The CDR3 has 13 residues. Trimming at V came to 10 bases and at J to 9 bases, leaving 11 bases not matched to a gene. This receptor was identified in an adult who was a healthcare worker with PCR-confirmed SARS-CoV-2 infection or an uninfected control (not recorded which). The donor label of this sample is uncertain. Sequenced here: whole blood, sampled at baseline. The chain has TRBV27 and TRBJ2-1; 8 bases agree with TRBD1. CDR3 in amino acids: CATRDRRYGEQFF. The CDR3 bases are TGTGCCACCCGGGACAGGAGATACGGTGAGCAGTTCTTC.